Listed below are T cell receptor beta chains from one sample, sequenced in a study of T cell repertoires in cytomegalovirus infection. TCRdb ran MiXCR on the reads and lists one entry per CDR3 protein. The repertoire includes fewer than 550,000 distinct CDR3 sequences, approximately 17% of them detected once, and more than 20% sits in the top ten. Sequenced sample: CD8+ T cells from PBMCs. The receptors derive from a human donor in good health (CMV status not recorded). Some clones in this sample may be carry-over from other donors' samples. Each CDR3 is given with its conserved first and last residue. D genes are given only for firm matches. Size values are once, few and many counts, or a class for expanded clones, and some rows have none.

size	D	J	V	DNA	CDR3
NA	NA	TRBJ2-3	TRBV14	TGTGCCAGCAGCCAGTTCAGAAGGACAGATACGCAGTATTTT	CASSQFRRTDTQYF
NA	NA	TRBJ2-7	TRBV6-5	TGTGCCAGCAGTTTAGGACAGTCGGATTACGAGCAGTACTTC	CASSLGQSDYEQYF
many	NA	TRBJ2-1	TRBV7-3	TGTGCCAGCAGCTTAGGAAGGCAGGGTCGCCCGAGCTCCTACAATGAGCAGTTCTTC	CASSLGRQGRPSSYNEQFF
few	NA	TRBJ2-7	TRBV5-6	TGTGCCAGCAGCTCTTATAGGGACGTCCTCGAGCAGTACTTC	CASSSYRDVLEQYF
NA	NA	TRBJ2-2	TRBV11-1	TGTGCCAGCAGGTCTCTTGAGAACACCGGGGAGCTGTTTTTT	CASRSLENTGELFF
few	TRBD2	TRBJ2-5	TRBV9	TGTGCCAGCAGCGCTAGCGGGGCCTACCAAGAGACCCAGTACTTC	CASSASGAYQETQYF
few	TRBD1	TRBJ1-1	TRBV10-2	TGCGCCAGCAGTGACTTGACAGGGGGACGGACTGAAGCTTTCTTT	CASSDLTGGRTEAFF
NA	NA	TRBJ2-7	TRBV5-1	TGCGCCAGCAGCTTGAGTCCAGGTGAAGGGTCCTACGAGCAGTACTTC	CASSLSPGEGSYEQYF
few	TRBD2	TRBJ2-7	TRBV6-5	TGTGCCAGCTCCCCGGGAGGGCGAATCTACGAGCAGTACTTC	CASSPGGRIYEQYF
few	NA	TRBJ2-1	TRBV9	TGTGCCAGCAGCGTAGCTGGGGACTCATCCTTTTTGGAGCAGTTCTTC	CASSVAGDSSFLEQFF
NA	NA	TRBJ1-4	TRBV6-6	TGTGCCAGCAGTTCTCCAATCTTTACCCTTAATGAAAAACTGTTTTTT	CASSSPIFTLNEKLFF
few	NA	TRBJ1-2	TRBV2	TGTGCCAGCAGTGATGGCAGGACGGTCTATGGCTACACCTTC	CASSDGRTVYGYTF
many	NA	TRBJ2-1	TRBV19	TGTGCCAGTAGTATAGCCACACAGTCCCCTTTTGATGAGCAGTTCTTC	CASSIATQSPFDEQFF
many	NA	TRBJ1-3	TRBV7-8	TGTGCCAGCAGCTTAAGGGGTCACAGGGAAATGACTGGAAACACCATATATTTT	CASSLRGHREMTGNTIYF
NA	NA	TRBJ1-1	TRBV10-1	TGCGCGAGGGGGGGCACTGAAGCTTTCTTT	CARGGTEAFF
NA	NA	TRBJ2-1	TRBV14	TGTGCCAGCAGCGGGCGGAATGAGCAGTTCTTC	CASSGRNEQFF
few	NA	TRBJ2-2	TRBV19	TGTGCCAGTAGTCCTCCGACGGCAGGTACCGGGGAGCTGTTTTTT	CASSPPTAGTGELFF
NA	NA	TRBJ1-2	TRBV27	TGTGCCAGCAGTTCCCCCCGCCAGGGGACCTATGGCTACACCTTC	CASSSPRQGTYGYTF
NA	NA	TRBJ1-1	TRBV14	TGTGCCAGCAGCCTCAGGGAAGTTGGGACTGAAGCTTTCTTT	CASSLREVGTEAFF
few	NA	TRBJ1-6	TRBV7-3	TGTGCCAGCAGCTTCTCAGGTTCCAGCTCCTATAATTCACCCCTCCACTTT	CASSFSGSSSYNSPLHF
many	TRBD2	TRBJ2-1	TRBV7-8	TGTGCCAGCGGGTTCTTTTTCGTCGGGGGGGAGGCCTACAATGAGCAGTTCTTC	CASGFFFVGGEAYNEQFF
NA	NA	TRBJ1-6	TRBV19	TGTGCCAGTAGCAGAACAGGCGGGAATTCACCCCTCCACTTT	CASSRTGGNSPLHF
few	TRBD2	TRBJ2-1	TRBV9	TGTGCCAGCAGCGTATTCGAGCGGGGGATTAACAATGAGCAGTTCTTC	CASSVFERGINNEQFF
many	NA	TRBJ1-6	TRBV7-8	TGTGCCAGCTCCGAGGGGGGGGCTCGATCACCCCTCCACTTT	CASSEGGARSPLHF
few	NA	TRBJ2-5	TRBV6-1	TGTGCCAGCAGTGAGGCTTGGGGATCGGAGGAGACCCAGTACTTC	CASSEAWGSEETQYF
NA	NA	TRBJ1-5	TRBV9	TGTGCCAGCAGCGCAGGGCTACACAGGGTCGGCAATCAGCCCCAGCATTTT	CASSAGLHRVGNQPQHF
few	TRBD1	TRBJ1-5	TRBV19	TGTGCCAGTAGTCCCACCCGGGACAGGGATAGCAATCAGCCCCAGCATTTT	CASSPTRDRDSNQPQHF
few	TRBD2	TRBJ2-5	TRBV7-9	TGTGCCAGCAGCTCCTGGACTAGCGGGAGGGCCAGGGAGACCCAGTACTTC	CASSSWTSGRARETQYF
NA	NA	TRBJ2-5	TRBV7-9	TGTGCCAGCAGCTTGCGGACAGCCCAAGAGACCCAGTACTTC	CASSLRTAQETQYF
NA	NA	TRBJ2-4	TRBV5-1	TGCGCCAGCAGCTTGGCCTGGGGCAGGGTAGCCAAAAACATTCAGTACTTC	CASSLAWGRVAKNIQYF
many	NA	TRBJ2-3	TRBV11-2	TGTGCCAGCAGCTTATCGGCAGCTAGCACAGATACGCAGTATTTT	CASSLSAASTDTQYF
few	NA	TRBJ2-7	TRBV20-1	TGCAGTGCCCGCGGGGAGGCCTCCTACGAGCAGTACTTC	CSARGEASYEQYF
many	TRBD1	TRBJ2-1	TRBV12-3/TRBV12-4	TGTGCCAGCAGTTCGCCGGGACAGGGGGCCAATGAGCAGTTCTTC	CASSSPGQGANEQFF
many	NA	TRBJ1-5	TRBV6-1	TGTGCCAGCAGTGAATGGGGCGCTCAGCCCCAGCATTTT	CASSEWGAQPQHF
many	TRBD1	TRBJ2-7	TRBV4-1	TGCGCCAGCAGCCAATCCTGGACAGGGGCCTACGAGCAGTACTTC	CASSQSWTGAYEQYF
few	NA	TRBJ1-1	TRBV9	TGTGCCAGCAGCGGGCGGACGTCGAACACTGAAGCTTTCTTT	CASSGRTSNTEAFF
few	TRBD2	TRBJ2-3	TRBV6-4	TGTGCCAGCAGTCGTCAGACTAGCGACCCAGATACGCAGTATTTT	CASSRQTSDPDTQYF
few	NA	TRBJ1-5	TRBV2	TGTGCCAGCAGTGGGCGCAGGTTCCATTTT	CASSGRRFHF
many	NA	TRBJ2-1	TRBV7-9	TGTGCCAGCAGCCAAGGGACTGCAAGTGAGCAGTTCTTC	CASSQGTASEQFF
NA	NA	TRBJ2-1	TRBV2	TGTGCCAGCAGTGATCCTGGTCTACCCGGGAATGAGCAGTTCTTC	CASSDPGLPGNEQFF
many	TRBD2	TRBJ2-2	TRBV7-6	TGTGCCAGCAGCCTGCTAGCGGGAGGTGGAACCGGGGAGCTGTTTTTT	CASSLLAGGGTGELFF
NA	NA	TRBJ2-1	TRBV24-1	TGTGCCACCAGTGAACCGGGCAATGAGCAGTTCTTC	CATSEPGNEQFF
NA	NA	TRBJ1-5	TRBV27	TGTGCCAGCAGTCTACAGGGTTATGATCAGCCCCAGCATTTT	CASSLQGYDQPQHF
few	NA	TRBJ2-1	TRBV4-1	TGCGCCAGCAGCCAAGTGGAGCTCCTTGGACGTTTTTTGCATGAGCAGTTCTTC	CASSQVELLGRFLHEQFF
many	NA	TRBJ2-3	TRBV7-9	TGTGCCAGCAGCTTAGTCTACAGTACAGATACGCAGTATTTT	CASSLVYSTDTQYF
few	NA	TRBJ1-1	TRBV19	TGTGCCAGTAGTACCCCGGGAAACTTAAACACTGAAGCTTTCTTT	CASSTPGNLNTEAFF
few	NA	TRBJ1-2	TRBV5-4	TGTGCCAGCAGCGGGAGGCGACGGGACTATGGCTACACCTTC	CASSGRRRDYGYTF